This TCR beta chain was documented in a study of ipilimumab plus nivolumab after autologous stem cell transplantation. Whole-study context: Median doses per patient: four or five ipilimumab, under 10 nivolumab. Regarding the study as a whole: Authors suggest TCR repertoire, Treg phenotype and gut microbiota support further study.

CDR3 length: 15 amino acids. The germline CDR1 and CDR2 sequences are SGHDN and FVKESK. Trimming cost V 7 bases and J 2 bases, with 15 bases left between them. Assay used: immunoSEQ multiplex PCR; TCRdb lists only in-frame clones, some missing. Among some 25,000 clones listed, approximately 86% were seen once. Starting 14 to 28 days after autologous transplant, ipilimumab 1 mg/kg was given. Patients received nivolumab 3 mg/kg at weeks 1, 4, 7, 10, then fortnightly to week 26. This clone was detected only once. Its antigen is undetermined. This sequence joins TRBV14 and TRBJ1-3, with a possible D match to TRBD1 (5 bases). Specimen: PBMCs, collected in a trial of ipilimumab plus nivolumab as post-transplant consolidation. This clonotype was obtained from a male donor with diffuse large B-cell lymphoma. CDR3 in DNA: TGTGCCAGCAAAGCCGTCGGGGCGCCTGGAAACACCATATATTTT. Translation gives CASKAVGAPGNTIYF.